The 15 T cell receptor beta chains below come from one sample, sequenced in a study of CD8 T cells in Susac syndrome. RNA was extracted with the RNeasy kit, and a quantity of roughly 0.5 to 1 ug was reverse transcribed using random hexamers. TCRdb passed the immunoSEQ multiplex PCR reads through MiXCR, listing each CDR3 protein once. The sample yields approximately 190,000 distinct CDR3 sequences, over 90% seen once. Sequencing was done on a sample of CD8+ T cells from PBMCs. The receptors shown here come from a human donor with Susac syndrome.

The chain carries TRBV29-1 and TRBJ2-1; TRBD2 agrees at 13 bases. From germline, CDR1 is SQVTM and CDR2 ANQGSEA. V was clipped by 7 bases and J by 9 bases; unmatched bases: 6. The CDR3 runs 13 residues. The CDR3 sequence is CSATSGRRGEQFF. CDR3 DNA: TGCAGCGCGACTAGCGGGAGGAGGGGTGAGCAGTTCTTC.

The DNA for the CDR3 is TGTGCCAGCGAAGAGGGACAGGGGGCGCGAGGTGAAGCTTTCTTT. Protein sequence: CASEEGQGARGEAFF. V is TRBV9 and J is TRBJ1-1, with 12 bases matching TRBD1. Germline CDR1 reads SGDLS; CDR2 reads YYNGEE. This CDR3 contains 15 residues. Trimming cost V 7 bases and J 7 bases; bases outside gene matches: 11.

The chain carries TRBV19 and TRBJ2-7; 10 positions agree with TRBD1. In germline, CDR1 is LNHDA, CDR2 SQIVND (reference sequence). The CDR3 runs to 14 residues. V lost 10 bases, J lost 1 base, and 7 bases stayed unmatched. This CDR3 reads CATSRTGGSYEQYF. As DNA, the CDR3 is TGTGCCACTTCCAGGACAGGGGGTTCCTACGAGCAGTACTTC.

CDR3 region: CASSQDDRVHGYTF. The CDR3 coding sequence is TGTGCCAGCAGCCAGGACGACAGGGTACATGGCTACACCTTC. The V call is TRBV3-1, the J call TRBJ1-2, with 7 positions matching TRBD1. Germline CDR1 and CDR2: LGHDT and YNNKEL (reference sequence). The CDR3 has 14 residues. Unmatched junction bases numbered 7, after V lost 3 bases and J lost 6 bases.

V and J are TRBV7-8 and TRBJ2-2, with D tentatively TRBD1 (5 bases). The V gene lost 5 bases and the J gene lost 4 bases, with 17 bases spanning the gap. There are 16 residues in the CDR3. Germline CDR1 and CDR2: SGHVS and FQNEAQ. The CDR3 DNA sequence: TGTGCCAGCAGCCTAAGCTCGGCAGGGCGCACCGGGGAGCTGTTTTTT. Its protein product is CASSLSSAGRTGELFF. Full variable domain (outside the CDR3, taken from reference TRBV7-8 and TRBJ2-2): GAGVSQSPRYKVAKRGQDVALRCDPISGHVSLFWYQQALGQGPEFLTYFQNEAQLDKSGLPSDRFFAERPEGSVSTLKIQRTQQEDSAVYLCASSLSSAGRTGELFFGEGSRLTVL.

This chain joins TRBV6-4 and TRBJ2-3; 9 bases are a match to TRBD2. Per the germline V gene, CDR1 is MRHNA and CDR2 is SNTAGT. V shed 4 bases and J 1 base; nucleotides not matched to a gene: 6. The CDR3 has 16 residues. DNA for the CDR3: TGTGCCAGCAGTGCCAAAGCGGGGGGACGCACAGATACGCAGTATTTT. Amino acid sequence: CASSAKAGGRTDTQYF.

The genes are TRBV5-1 and TRBJ2-7; no reliable D call. This CDR3 comprises 12 residues. The V end lost 3 bases, the J end lost 7 bases, and 11 bases lay between the germline ends. Germline V gene lookup returns CDR1 SGHRS and CDR2 YFSETQ. CDR3 residues: CASSSNSLEQYF. The CDR3 DNA sequence: TGCGCCAGCAGCTCGAACTCTCTGGAGCAGTACTTC.

The genes are TRBV18 and TRBJ2-3; D possibly uses TRBD1 or TRBD2 (6 bases each). Germline assignment: CDR1 KGHSH and CDR2 LQKENI. Trimming removed 4 bases at V and 7 bases at J, with 18 bases between. The CDR3 totals 15 residues. The CDR3 DNA reads as TGTGCCAGCTCACAGTACCTTGGGGGGCCAAATACGCAGTATTTT. Translation gives CASSQYLGGPNTQYF.

This rearrangement joins TRBV30 to TRBJ2-2; no clear D gene. V shed 4 bases and J shed 1 base, with 7 bases lying between them. From germline, CDR1 is GTSNPN and CDR2 SVGIG (reference sequence). The CDR3 is 13 residues long. CDR3 sequence (DNA): TGTGCCTGGACTCGGAGGAACACCGGGGAGCTGTTTTTT. It specifies CAWTRRNTGELFF. Drawing the rest from reference TRBV30 and TRBJ2-2, the complete variable domain is SQTIHQWPATLVQPVGSPLSLECTVEGTSNPNLYWYRQAAGRGLQLLFYSVGIGQISSEVPQNLSASRPQDRQFILSSKKLLLSDSGFYLCAWTRRNTGELFFGEGSRLTVL.

The CDR3 here is CASSQDRDRGETQYF. CDR3 DNA: TGCGCCAGCAGCCAAGATCGGGACAGGGGAGAGACCCAGTACTTC. The chain combines TRBV4-1 with TRBJ2-5; TRBD1 agrees at 10 bases. The CDR3 loop spans 15 amino acids. Losses at the gene ends were 0 bases for V and 4 bases for J; bases not matched to a gene: 2. Germline V gene lookup returns CDR1 MGHRA and CDR2 YSYEKL.

The rearrangement joins TRBV5-1 to TRBJ1-1; D remains unclear. This CDR3 has 14 amino acids. Germline values: CDR1 SGHRS, CDR2 YFSETQ. Trimming stripped 5 bases from V and 3 bases from J, with 14 bases between. This chain's CDR3 is CASSRGFVDTEAFF. CDR3 DNA: TGCGCCAGCAGTCGGGGATTTGTAGACACTGAAGCTTTCTTT.

CDR3 residues: CASTRGGNNEKLFF. CDR3 DNA: TGTGCCAGCACCCGGGGAGGGAATAATGAAAAACTGTTTTTT. This chain joins TRBV6-5 and TRBJ1-4; D gene ambiguous. V shed 7 bases and J shed 4 bases, with 13 bases lying between them. The germline V gene has CDR1 MNHEY and CDR2 SVGAGI. CDR3 length: 14 amino acids.

The gene calls are TRBV9 and TRBJ1-1, with unresolved D. The CDR3 spans 14 residues. Trimming cost V 4 bases and J 3 bases, with 13 bases left between them. Looked up from germline, CDR1 is SGDLS and CDR2 is YYNGEE. CDR3 sequence (DNA): TGTGCCAGCAGCCCCCGTCCGGAGGACACTGAAGCTTTCTTT. It translates to CASSPRPEDTEAFF.

This clonotype was observed a single time. J is TRBJ2-1 and V is TRBV7-8; no reliable D call. V was clipped by 5 bases and J by 7 bases, with 15 bases between them. Looked up from germline, CDR1 is SGHVS and CDR2 is FQNEAQ. The CDR3 sequence is 14 residues long. Here the CDR3 reads CASSAARFGNEQFF. The DNA of the CDR3 is TGTGCCAGCAGCGCCGCTAGGTTTGGGAATGAGCAGTTCTTC.

The V call is TRBV7-9, the J call TRBJ2-7, with 9 bases identical to TRBD2. The CDR3 totals 14 residues. With 2 bases clipped from V and 2 bases from J, the junction kept 1 base outside the gene matches. Germline values: CDR1 SEHNR, CDR2 FQNEAQ (reference sequence). The CDR3 sequence: CASSLPSGAYEQYF. DNA for the CDR3: TGTGCCAGCAGCTTACCTAGCGGGGCCTACGAGCAGTACTTC.